This T cell receptor (beta chain) stems from a study of technical replicates of blood from a few donors (dated by TCRdb to 2017 to 2019). CDR1 SGHAT and CDR2 FQNNGV are derived from the germline V gene. The CDR3 starts with the cysteine, ends with the phenylalanine, and has 15 residues. The entry retains the CDR3 DNA only, 45 bases that are in frame from base 1. Trimming at the junction amounts to 1 base on V and 2 bases on J, and the germline ends lie 12 bases apart. Libraries were made using the immunoSEQ multiplex PCR assay. TCRdb's version of the immuneACCESS table is confined to in-frame rearrangements and falls short of the full clone set. An unresolved V gene accounts for under half of the shortfall where checked; the remainder is of unknown origin. The table for this sample lists about 86,000 clones; roughly 95% of them were counted only once. Roughly 0.34% of the sample rests with the top ten.

About this clone: No antigen is known for it. Base qualities are not provided; no much larger clone lies one nucleotide away.

This clonotype was sampled from a human donor in good health. This receptor chain uses TRBV11-2 and TRBJ2-7, with the D gene call left open. Sequenced sample: T cells isolated from PBMCs. The nucleotide sequence reads as follows: TGTGCCAGCAGCTTAGCGAGCAGGTCAACCTACGAGCAGTACTTC. This yields the protein CASSLASRSTYEQYF.